This TCR beta chain stems from a study of control samples from healthy donors and cancer patients. The data were produced by immunoSEQ multiplex PCR, yet TCRdb's version contains in-frame clones alone and is incomplete. Among approximately 170,000 clones listed, 90% were seen once. Germline-derived CDR1 and CDR2 are SGDLS and YYNGEE. The ends were cut back, 4 bases at V and 2 bases at J, with 15 bases in the middle. This CDR3 region has 15 residues. The source of this sequence is a woman in her fifties or sixties in good health. V usage is TRBV9 and J usage is TRBJ2-5; a weak D match, TRBD1 (7 bases). The sample comprised blood. CDR3 sequence reads: CASSRGPGGQETQYF. In DNA form, the CDR3 reads TGTGCCAGCAGCAGGGGACCAGGGGGGCAAGAGACCCAGTACTTC.